This TCR beta chain was captured by sequencing in a study of regulatory T cells in long-lasting Graves disease. Time point denoted: newly diagnosed GD, antithyroid drugs for less than 3 months. There was RNA extracted from PBMCs, and the TCR library was made from it. CDR3-region Arm-PCR and iRepertoire HTBI primers produced the TCR beta libraries. One entry per CDR3 protein, called by TCRdb with MiXCR from the multiplex PCR reads. This table has 560,000 or so distinct CDR3 sequences, 15% to 20% appearing once. Only one count was recorded for this clonotype. Sequence at one end of the junction differs from germline and may be a read error. The germline V gene has CDR1 MRHNA and CDR2 SNTAGT. The CDR3 is 17 residues long. The same specimen was also included in a second study, on T cells in Graves' hyperthyroidism and ophthalmopathy. From that report: With a median lead of around 5.9 months before onset, the model predicted ophthalmopathy.

The input for sequencing was peripheral blood mononuclear cells (PBMCs), taken at new diagnosis, from a patient treated with antithyroid drugs. The clonotype was recovered from a man aged 18 to 29 with Graves disease. The chain is built from TRBV6-4 and TRBJ2-1; 10 nucleotides match TRBD2. This CDR3 reads CASSYSQLAGIYNEQFF. DNA of the CDR3: TGTGCCAGCAGTTACTCGCAACTAGCGGGGATATACAATGAGCAGTTCTTC.